The 4 T cell receptor beta chains below were found in one sample sequenced in a study of T cells in Graves' hyperthyroidism and ophthalmopathy. Amplified regions were TCR beta CDR3 sequences from RNA transcripts. HTBI primers drove first-round RT-PCR of the TCR CDR3. TCRdb passed the multiplex PCR reads through MiXCR, listing each CDR3 protein once. The sample has about 410,000 distinct CDR3 sequences; roughly 14% are singletons. Sequencing input: blood. These receptors were taken from a man between 18 and 29 years old with Graves' ophthalmopathy.

This clonotype was seen repeatedly, ten times or more. CDR3 in amino acids: CASSYRDTNQPQHF. DNA for the CDR3: TGTGCCAGCAGTTACCGAGACACCAATCAGCCCCAGCATTTT. This chain links TRBV12-3 or TRBV12-4 with TRBJ1-5; the D is unclear. The CDR3 runs 14 residues. Trimming pared 4 bases from V and 3 bases from J, leaving 10 bases between.

This clonotype came up many times. The CDR3 region is CASSQNLGGRDTQYF. DNA for the CDR3: TGTGCCAGCAGCCAAAATTTGGGGGGCAGAGATACGCAGTATTTT. The V gene is TRBV3-1, the J gene TRBJ2-3; perhaps D is TRBD1 or TRBD2 (6 bases each). The CDR3 loop spans 15 amino acids. Deletions cut 2 bases from V and 5 bases from J, with 14 bases between. The germline V gene encodes CDR1 LGHDT and CDR2 YNNKEL (reference sequence).

The table lists this clonotype with a few counts. The chain uses TRBV4-1 and TRBJ1-6; perhaps TRBD1 as D (6 bases). This CDR3 has 15 residues. From germline, CDR1 is MGHRA and CDR2 YSYEKL. V was trimmed by 1 base and J by 7 bases, leaving 11 bases between them. The DNA for the CDR3 is TGCGCCAGCAGCCAAGGGGCGGGGGGCAATTCACCCCTCCACTTT. It translates to CASSQGAGGNSPLHF.

The sample holds many counts of this clonotype. The rearrangement uses TRBV3-1 and TRBJ2-1, with 7 nucleotides matching TRBD1. CDR3 length: 15 amino acids. Trimming cost V 1 base and J 6 bases; bases outside gene matches: 6. Germline assignment: CDR1 LGHDT and CDR2 YNNKEL (reference sequence). CDR3 amino acids: CASSQVEGAGNEQFF. CDR3 nucleotides: TGTGCCAGCAGCCAAGTTGAGGGGGCGGGCAATGAGCAGTTCTTC.